Below are 10 T cell receptor beta chains sequenced from a single sample in a study of T cells after yellow fever vaccination. TCRdb re-called the 5' RACE reads through MiXCR, storing one row per CDR3 protein. The sample holds a few hundred thousand distinct CDR3 sequences, 17% seen once. The sequencing used PBMCs, collected 5 to 6 days after the first yellow fever vaccination. These receptors originate from a man younger than 35 who received the YFV17D yellow fever vaccine.

This rearrangement joins TRBV5-1 to TRBJ2-5, with a tentative D call TRBD1 (6 bases). Trimming took off 4 bases at V and 5 bases at J, with 15 bases between the two ends. Germline lookup yields CDR1 SGHRS and CDR2 YFSETQ. This CDR3 is 14 amino acids long. The CDR3 sequence: CASSPGQSAETQYF. In nucleotides, the CDR3 is TGCGCCAGCAGCCCAGGACAGTCGGCTGAGACCCAGTACTTC.

This sequence joins TRBV7-6 and TRBJ1-1; D unclear. CDR1 and CDR2 (germline): SGHVS, FNYEAQ. The V end was cut by 4 bases, the J end by 0 bases, with 15 bases between. The CDR3 length is 16 residues. The CDR3 region is CASSSSGRDLNTEAFF. The CDR3 DNA reads as TGTGCCAGCAGCTCCTCCGGCCGCGACCTGAACACTGAAGCTTTCTTT.

This clonotype has a handful of counts. The rearrangement joins TRBV29-1 to TRBJ2-3, with D possibly matching TRBD2 (5 bases). The CDR3 is 11 residues long. Looked up from germline, CDR1 is SQVTM and CDR2 is ANQGSEA. V was pared by 6 bases and J by 6 bases, with 10 bases between. DNA of the CDR3: TGCAGCGTCCAAAGGGAGGATACGCAGTATTTT. Translation: CSVQREDTQYF.

This clonotype appeared a few times. This chain connects TRBV10-3 to TRBJ1-1, with D unresolved. Germline CDR1 ENHRY, CDR2 SYGVKD. This CDR3 contains 14 residues. V was cut by 0 bases and J by 1 base, with 6 bases left in between. The CDR3 reads CAISESSGNTEAFF. The DNA for the CDR3 is TGTGCCATCAGTGAGTCAAGCGGGAACACTGAAGCTTTCTTT.

This clonotype has just a few counts. The chain has TRBV20-1 and TRBJ1-6; no reliable D call. The CDR3 has 13 amino acids. Germline loops: CDR1 DFQATT, CDR2 SNEGSKA (reference sequence). V lost 1 base and J 9 bases, leaving 10 bases between the germline ends. This CDR3 reads CSARVNAGSPLHF. CDR3 DNA: TGCAGTGCTAGAGTCAACGCGGGTTCACCCCTCCACTTT.

V is TRBV20-1 and J is TRBJ2-1; 8 positions agree with TRBD2. This CDR3 has 18 amino acids. With V trimmed by 2 bases and J by 0 bases, 12 bases remained unmatched. Germline CDR1 DFQATT, CDR2 SNEGSKA (reference sequence). CDR3 DNA sequence: TGCAGTGCTAGAAGGCCTTTAGCGGGGACGAGCTCCTACAATGAGCAGTTCTTC. Encoded protein: CSARRPLAGTSSYNEQFF.

This clonotype was seen only a few times. The J gene is TRBJ2-1, the V gene TRBV11-2, with 7 bases that match TRBD2. The V gene end was trimmed by 5 bases and the J gene end by 1 base; junction bases not matched to a gene: 5. The CDR3 is 15 amino acids. Germline lookup yields CDR1 SGHAT and CDR2 FQNNGV. The CDR3: CASSPVGGSYNEQFF. CDR3 coding DNA: TGTGCCAGCAGCCCCGTGGGGGGGTCCTACAATGAGCAGTTCTTC.

The chain recombines TRBV7-2 with TRBJ1-1; no definite D call. The CDR3 is made up of 14 amino acids. Germline-derived CDR1 and CDR2 are SGHTA and FQGNSA. V was clipped by 7 bases and J by 4 bases, with 16 bases between them. Written as DNA, the CDR3 is TGTGCCAGCACCTCAAGGCGAACCGCCACTGAAGCTTTCTTT. Encoded protein: CASTSRRTATEAFF.

The chain uses TRBV20-1 and TRBJ1-4; TRBD1 might be the D (6 bases). Germline V gives CDR1 DFQATT, CDR2 SNEGSKA (reference sequence). The V end was cut by 4 bases, the J end by 4 bases, with 10 bases between. This CDR3 is 13 amino acids long. The CDR3 region has the DNA TGCAGTGCTACTCGACAGGTTAATGAAAAACTGTTTTTT. Translated: CSATRQVNEKLFF.

V and J are TRBV20-1 and TRBJ1-5, with a possible D match to TRBD1 (5 bases). The CDR3 runs 15 residues. Germline V gives CDR1 DFQATT, CDR2 SNEGSKA (reference sequence). Trimming shortened V by 5 bases and J by 7 bases, and 21 bases separated the two germline ends. Here the CDR3 reads CSADGHPRINQPQHF. The CDR3 DNA sequence: TGCAGTGCTGACGGACACCCCCGTATTAACCAGCCCCAGCATTTT.